Presented here are 25 T cell receptor beta chains from one specimen sequenced in a study of OX40 agonist ivuxolimab in advanced cancers. Clones were read by immunoSEQ multiplex PCR, and TCRdb kept only the in-frame ones, dropping some. The profile shows some 80,000 clones, approximately 80% of them singletons. The sample here was CD4+ or CD8+ T cells sorted from blood, taken in a trial of the OX40 agonist ivuxolimab. These receptors were collected from an adult with an advanced solid tumor such as melanoma, head and neck, liver or kidney cancer.

The V call is TRBV6-1, the J call TRBJ2-6, with a possible D match to TRBD2 (6 bases). CDR1 is MNHNS and CDR2 is SASEGT in the germline V gene. V dropped 6 bases and J dropped 0 bases, with 9 bases sitting between them. CDR3 length equals 15 residues. CDR3 nucleotides: TGTGCCAGCAGGGACGGGGGCTCTGGGGCCAACGTCCTGACTTTC. It codes for CASRDGGSGANVLTF.

The chain recombines TRBV28 with TRBJ1-4; TRBD1 aligns across 9 bases. This CDR3 region has 15 residues. The V gene end was trimmed by 2 bases and the J gene end by 16 bases; junction bases not matched to a gene: 14. The germline V gene encodes CDR1 MDHEN and CDR2 SYDVKM. Here the CDR3 DNA reads TGTGCCAGCAGTTTAGGGGGACAGGGATTAAGGCTGCAGTTTTTT. Translating it yields CASSLGGQGLRLQFF.

The rearrangement joins TRBV18 to TRBJ2-7; D is perhaps TRBD1 or TRBD2 (6 bases each). Germline CDR1 reads KGHSH; CDR2 reads LQKENI. The CDR3 contains 12 residues. V was cut by 6 bases and J by 6 bases, with 12 bases left in between. The CDR3 DNA follows: TGTGCCAGCTCTAGGGGGGCGGGCGAGCAGTACTTC. Translating it yields CASSRGAGEQYF.

This clone appeared a few times. The V and J genes are TRBV28 and TRBJ1-1, with D possibly matching TRBD1 (6 bases). The CDR3 consists of 10 residues. V was cut by 10 bases and J by 8 bases, with 11 bases left in between. Germline-derived CDR1 and CDR2 are MDHEN and SYDVKM. The CDR3 DNA sequence: TGTGCCACCAAGGACAGCGAAGCTTTCTTT. It encodes CATKDSEAFF. Using reference TRBV28 and TRBJ1-1 for the parts outside the CDR3, the full variable domain is DVKVTQSSRYLVKRTGEKVFLECVQDMDHENMFWYRQDPGLGLRLIYFSYDVKMKEKGDIPEGYSVSREKKERFSLILESASTNQTSMYLCATKDSEAFFGQGTRLTVV.

This clone was observed a few times. This rearrangement joins TRBV28 to TRBJ1-1; unclear D gene. Trimming shortened V by 8 bases and J by 4 bases, and 14 bases separated the two germline ends. The V gene's germline CDR1 is MDHEN and CDR2 SYDVKM. There are 13 residues in the CDR3. This CDR3 reads CASSGVVSTEAFF. The CDR3 nucleotides are TGTGCCAGCTCAGGAGTTGTGTCCACTGAAGCTTTCTTT.

This clone was counted once. V is TRBV11-3 and J is TRBJ2-1; TRBD2 matches at 10 bases. This CDR3 comprises 16 residues. Germline V gives CDR1 SGHNT, CDR2 YENEEA. The ends lost 2 bases at V and 7 bases at J; junction bases unmatched: 8. CDR3 in amino acids: CASSLTLAGVRNEQFF. CDR3 sequence (DNA): TGTGCCAGCAGCTTAACCCTAGCGGGGGTTAGGAATGAGCAGTTCTTC. Full variable domain (rest looked up from reference TRBV11-3 and TRBJ2-1): EAGVVQSPRYKIIEKKQPVAFWCNPISGHNTLYWYLQNLGQGPELLIRYENEEAVDDSQLPKDRFSAERLKGVDSTLKIQPAELGDSAVYLCASSLTLAGVRNEQFFGPGTRLTVL.

In this sample, this clone turned up once. This rearrangement joins TRBV29-1 to TRBJ2-5; 8 bases agree with TRBD1. Looked up from germline, CDR1 is SQVTM and CDR2 is ANQGSEA. CDR3 size: 13 residues. V lost 7 bases, J lost 7 bases, and 11 bases stayed unmatched. CDR3 loop: CSARTGIGLTQYF. CDR3 coding DNA: TGCAGCGCCAGGACAGGGATTGGGCTGACCCAGTACTTC.

The V and J genes are TRBV6-6 and TRBJ2-7, with 7 bases identical to TRBD1. The V segment lost 4 bases and the J segment 3 bases; nucleotides outside the gene matches: 9. CDR1 and CDR2 (germline): MNHNY, SVGAGI (reference sequence). The CDR3 has 15 amino acids. CDR3 sequence (DNA): TGTGCCAGCAGTTCCCCGACAGGGACGGACTACGAGCAGTACTTC. Encoded protein: CASSSPTGTDYEQYF.

The CDR3 DNA is TGTGCCAGCAGGGGGGACAGGGTTGACGAGCAGTACTTC. Translating it yields CASRGDRVDEQYF. The gene calls are TRBV6-6 and TRBJ2-7, with TRBD1 matching 9 bases. V was clipped by 6 bases and J by 5 bases; unmatched bases: 5. CDR1 and CDR2 (germline): MNHNY, SVGAGI (reference sequence). The CDR3 consists of 13 residues.

The J gene is TRBJ1-1, the V gene TRBV6-1; tentatively, D is TRBD1 (5 bases). The CDR3 loop spans 13 amino acids. Germline values: CDR1 MNHNS, CDR2 SASEGT. The V and J ends lost 2 bases and 8 bases respectively, with 12 bases between them. The CDR3 region is CASSEPGTTEAFF. The DNA of the CDR3 is TGTGCCAGCAGTGAACCTGGGACCACAGAAGCTTTCTTT.

The chain uses TRBV18 and TRBJ2-5, with TRBD2 as a possible D gene (5 bases). The CDR3 runs 14 residues. The V end lost 0 bases, the J end lost 5 bases, and 10 bases lay between the germline ends. The germline CDR1 and CDR2 sequences are KGHSH and LQKENI. The CDR3 region has the DNA TGTGCCAGCTCACCACCGGGAGTTCGGGAGACCCAGTACTTC. Protein product: CASSPPGVRETQYF.

The rearrangement uses TRBV5-1 and TRBJ1-2; D may be TRBD1 (5 bases). CDR1 is SGHRS and CDR2 is YFSETQ in the germline V gene. V lost 4 bases, J lost 4 bases, and 14 bases lay in between. CDR3 size: 14 residues. The DNA for the CDR3 is TGCGCCAGCAGCCCCGAGGGGCGCGGCTATGGCTACACCTTC. Encoded protein: CASSPEGRGYGYTF. The full variable domain, completed using reference TRBV5-1 and TRBJ1-2, is KAGVTQTPRYLIKTRGQQVTLSCSPISGHRSVSWYQQTPGQGLQFLFEYFSETQRNKGNFPGRFSGRQFSNSRSEMNVSTLELGDSALYLCASSPEGRGYGYTFGSGTRLTVV.

This rearrangement joins TRBV7-2 to TRBJ1-5; 7 bases fit TRBD1. The junction had 10 bases not matched to a gene; V was cut back by 1 base and J by 4 bases. This CDR3 has 17 residues. The V gene's germline CDR1 is SGHTA and CDR2 FQGNSA. CDR3 loop: CASSLDYGAGGNQPQHF. The CDR3 nucleotides read TGTGCCAGCAGCTTAGACTATGGGGCAGGGGGGAATCAGCCCCAGCATTTT.

This clone appeared once. V gene TRBV9 combines with J gene TRBJ2-1; 8 bases line up with TRBD2. J gave up 10 bases and V 2 bases, and 2 bases lay outside the gene matches. The CDR3 length is 12 residues. CDR1 and CDR2 from the germline V gene are SGDLS and YYNGEE. As DNA, the CDR3 is TGTGCCAGCAGCGTTAGCGGGGCCGAGCAGTTCTTC. Amino acid sequence: CASSVSGAEQFF.

The chain uses TRBV6-6 and TRBJ1-3; unclear D gene. The CDR3 has 15 residues. V was clipped by 2 bases and J by 0 bases, with 8 bases between them. CDR1 MNHNY and CDR2 SVGAGI come from the germline V gene (reference sequence). The DNA of the CDR3 is TGTGCCAGCAGTTACCTGGGGAGCTCTGGAAACACCATATATTTT. Protein: CASSYLGSSGNTIYF.

The V gene is TRBV27, the J gene TRBJ2-3; no firm D call. Trimming left V 5 bases short and J 1 base short, with 7 bases between. Germline V CDR1 and CDR2: MNHEY, SMNVEV (reference sequence). The CDR3 covers 13 residues. This CDR3 reads CASSQQRTDTQYF. Here the CDR3 DNA reads TGTGCCAGCAGTCAACAACGCACAGATACGCAGTATTTT.

The chain links TRBV28 to TRBJ2-2; D is undetermined. CDR3 length equals 14 residues. From germline, CDR1 is MDHEN and CDR2 SYDVKM. Trimming cost V 6 bases and J 5 bases, with 13 bases left between them. This chain's CDR3 is CASSQSRWTGELFF. As DNA, the CDR3 is TGTGCCAGCAGCCAATCTCGGTGGACCGGGGAGCTGTTTTTT.

The table lists this clone with a few counts. The rearrangement joins TRBV10-3 to TRBJ1-1; 9 bases agree with TRBD1. CDR1 is ENHRY and CDR2 is SYGVKD in the germline V gene. J lost 4 bases, V lost 3 bases, and 15 bases had no gene match. CDR3 length: 18 amino acids. CDR3 loop: CAISDSPGQGQVVTEAFF. Written as DNA, the CDR3 is TGTGCCATCAGTGATTCGCCGGGACAGGGTCAGGTTGTCACTGAAGCTTTCTTT.

This rearrangement joins TRBV11-2 to TRBJ1-4; D remains unclear. There are 15 residues in the CDR3. With 4 bases removed from V and 8 bases from J, the gap between germline ends came to 17 bases. Germline V gene lookup returns CDR1 SGHAT and CDR2 FQNNGV. CDR3 residues: CASSSLRGRGEKLFF. CDR3 DNA: TGTGCCAGCAGCTCTTTACGGGGAAGAGGGGAAAAACTGTTTTTT.

The chain combines TRBV19 with TRBJ1-1, with unresolved D. The CDR3 sequence is 13 residues long. Germline CDR1 reads LNHDA; CDR2 reads SQIVND (reference sequence). Trimming took 7 bases from V and 0 from J, leaving 9 bases between them. The CDR3: CASKLQLNTEAFF. The CDR3 region has the DNA TGTGCCAGTAAGCTTCAGTTGAACACTGAAGCTTTCTTT. Looking up the rest from reference TRBV19 and TRBJ1-1 gives the full variable domain: DGGITQSPKYLFRKEGQNVTLSCEQNLNHDAMYWYRQDPGQGLRLIYYSQIVNDFQKGDIAEGYSVSREKKESFPLTVTSAQKNPTAFYLCASKLQLNTEAFFGQGTRLTVV.

CDR3: CASSHTQGSAYEQYF. The DNA for the CDR3 is TGTGCCAGTAGCCACACGCAGGGATCTGCCTACGAGCAGTACTTC. The chain carries TRBV19 and TRBJ2-7; D is perhaps TRBD1 (5 bases). Germline V gene data show CDR1 as LNHDA and CDR2 as SQIVND (reference sequence). The V and J ends lost 6 bases and 2 bases respectively, with 17 bases between them. This CDR3 has 15 residues.

Points on this clone: One end of the junction does not line up with germline, which may come from a read error. The genes are TRBV7-2 and TRBJ2-3; D is possibly TRBD2 (6 bases). This CDR3 comprises 14 residues. The germline V gene has CDR1 SGHTA and CDR2 FQGNSA. DNA for the CDR3: TGTGCCAGCAGCTCCCGGGACTCCACAAATACGCAGTATTTT. It translates to CASSSRDSTNTQYF. The variable domain in full, completed from reference TRBV7-2 and TRBJ2-3, reads GAGVSQSPSNKVTEKGKDVELRCDPISGHTALYWYRQSLGQGLEFLIYFQGNSAPDKSGLPSDRFSAERTGGSVSTLTIQRTQQEDSAVYLCASSSRDSTNTQYFGPGTRLTVL.

CDR3 amino acids: CASSETIWSSRAGGGELFF. In nucleotides, the CDR3 is TGTGCCAGCAGCGAAACCATCTGGAGCTCGAGGGCTGGTGGCGGGGAGCTGTTTTTT. The chain joins TRBV7-9 to TRBJ2-2, with D perhaps TRBD2 (5 bases). The CDR3 length is 19 residues. Trimming took 5 bases from V and 7 from J, leaving 29 bases between them. Germline loops: CDR1 SEHNR, CDR2 FQNEAQ (reference sequence).

The V and J genes are TRBV9 and TRBJ1-6; 7 bases are shared with TRBD1. The V gene end was trimmed by 0 bases and the J gene end by 5 bases; junction bases not matched to a gene: 5. Germline-derived CDR1 and CDR2 are SGDLS and YYNGEE. The CDR3 runs 16 residues. The CDR3 DNA reads TGTGCCAGCAGCGTAGATCCGGGACAGAATAATTCACCCCTCCACTTT. Translation: CASSVDPGQNNSPLHF.

The chain has TRBV10-1 and TRBJ2-5; D gene ambiguous. The germline V gene has CDR1 WNHNN and CDR2 SYGVQD (reference sequence). Trimming left V 0 bases short and J 5 bases short, with 16 bases between. This CDR3 is 16 amino acids long. CDR3 in DNA: TGCGCCAGCAGTGAGTCGATAGGGTCCGGGTTGGAGACCCAGTACTTC. Amino acids: CASSESIGSGLETQYF.